The 27 T cell receptor beta chains in this list originate from one sample, sequenced in a study of shared clonotypes between healthy human individuals. Measured with immunoSEQ multiplex PCR; TCRdb has only the in-frame clones, and not every one. The table has around 2.3 million clones, almost 96% seen once. Specimen: naive CD4+ T cells sorted from blood. Sample subset: CD45RA+ positively selected. These receptors were obtained from a man aged 18 to 30 in good health.

The rearrangement joins TRBV10-3 to TRBJ1-2, with no clear D. V was cut by 7 bases and J by 3 bases, with 21 bases left in between. CDR1 is ENHRY and CDR2 is SYGVKD in the germline V gene. The CDR3 is made up of 16 amino acids. CDR3 sequence (DNA): TGTGCCATCAATCAGGTGGGGAGTACGGGTGACTATGGCTACACCTTC. It is translated as CAINQVGSTGDYGYTF.

This clone has just one count. In the same sample, other DNA sequences code for this CDR3. The rearrangement joins TRBV5-1 to TRBJ2-2, with D possibly matching TRBD2 (6 bases). This CDR3 spans 15 amino acids. Germline V gene lookup returns CDR1 SGHRS and CDR2 YFSETQ. The V end was cut by 0 bases, the J end by 5 bases, with 11 bases between. The CDR3 spells CASSLAVSGTGELFF. The CDR3 coding sequence is TGCGCCAGCAGCTTGGCCGTGAGCGGGACCGGGGAGCTGTTTTTT.

The genes are TRBV6-1 and TRBJ2-7; D is possibly TRBD2 (6 bases). V shed 6 bases and J shed 2 bases, with 14 bases lying between them. Per the germline V gene, CDR1 is MNHNS and CDR2 is SASEGT. The CDR3 consists of 14 residues. CDR3 nucleotide sequence: TGTGCCAGCAGCCTTTTGCGGGGCACCTACGAGCAGTACTTC. Protein: CASSLLRGTYEQYF.

The chain recombines TRBV6-6 with TRBJ1-3; 8 bases line up with TRBD1. The CDR3 length is 16 residues. The germline V gene encodes CDR1 MNHNY and CDR2 SVGAGI (reference sequence). V was pared by 5 bases and J by 1 base, with 7 bases of the junction left unmatched. For the CDR3, the DNA is TGTGCCAGCAGTCCTCGGGACAGGCTGTCTGGAAACACCATATATTTT. Protein product: CASSPRDRLSGNTIYF.

The chain employs TRBV7-8 and TRBJ2-1; 12 nucleotides line up with TRBD1. Germline CDR1 and CDR2: SGHVS and FQNEAQ. The ends lost 4 bases at V and 9 bases at J; junction bases unmatched: 22. The CDR3 covers 20 residues. Written as DNA, the CDR3 is TGTGCCAGCAGCTCCCATCCGGTCGGGTGGGACAGGGGGCGAGACACTGAGCAGTTCTTC. Translation gives CASSSHPVGWDRGRDTEQFF.

The chain recombines TRBV6-5 with TRBJ1-4; no clear D gene. Germline CDR1 and CDR2: MNHEY and SVGAGI. The CDR3 sequence is 16 residues long. The germline V and J ends were trimmed by 0 bases and 5 bases, with 13 bases remaining between them. CDR3 DNA: TGTGCCAGCAGTTACTCGAGCGGATTTCCGAATGAAAAACTGTTTTTT. Translation: CASSYSSGFPNEKLFF.

The genes are TRBV4-1 and TRBJ1-2, with 11 bases aligning to TRBD1. The germline V gene encodes CDR1 MGHRA and CDR2 YSYEKL. This CDR3 is built from 15 residues. Unmatched junction bases numbered 5, after V lost 0 bases and J lost 8 bases. In DNA form, the CDR3 reads TGCGCCAGCAGCCAAGAGGACAGGGGGCGCGAGGGCTACACCTTC. This codes for CASSQEDRGREGYTF.

The rearrangement uses TRBV6-6 and TRBJ2-2; TRBD1 might be the D (5 bases). The CDR3 totals 13 residues. The germline gives CDR1 MNHNY, CDR2 SVGAGI (reference sequence). The V end was cut by 10 bases, the J end by 6 bases, with 15 bases between. The CDR3 bases are TGTGCCACCTCTCAGGGAATTTCCGGGGAGCTGTTTTTT. Translated, it gives CATSQGISGELFF.

Details on this clone: A read error may account for a junction end that differs from germline. V usage is TRBV19 and J usage is TRBJ2-3; TRBD2 is a possible D gene (7 bases). The CDR3 has 15 amino acids. In germline, CDR1 is LNHDA, CDR2 SQIVND (reference sequence). The CDR3 is CAGSRRGPSTDTQYF. The DNA for the CDR3 is TGTGCCGGTAGTCGGCGGGGGCCGAGCACAGATACGCAGTATTTT.

This clone was observed a few times. V usage is TRBV6-4 and J usage is TRBJ1-6; tentative D call: TRBD1 (5 bases). Looked up from germline, CDR1 is MRHNA and CDR2 is SNTAGT. Trimming stripped 8 bases from V and 8 bases from J, with 13 bases between. This CDR3 has 13 residues. The CDR3 is CASGAGLDSPLHF. In nucleotides, the CDR3 is TGTGCCAGCGGGGCTGGGTTGGATTCACCCCTCCACTTT.

The CDR3 here is CASRATEGASAGYTF. DNA of the CDR3: TGTGCCAGCAGGGCGACCGAGGGGGCTTCGGCTGGCTACACCTTC. This chain connects TRBV2 to TRBJ1-2, with 7 bases fitting TRBD1. The length of the CDR3 is 15 residues. Germline-derived CDR1 and CDR2 are SNHLY and FYNNEI. The ends lost 6 bases at V and 7 bases at J; junction bases unmatched: 14.

The chain joins TRBV9 to TRBJ2-7; D is perhaps TRBD2 (5 bases). The CDR3 has 13 amino acids. Trimming shortened V by 2 bases and J by 4 bases, and 10 bases separated the two germline ends. The germline gives CDR1 SGDLS, CDR2 YYNGEE. In DNA form, the CDR3 reads TGTGCCAGCAGCGTCAACGGGGTTTACGAGCAGTACTTC. It encodes CASSVNGVYEQYF.

The V gene is TRBV19, the J gene TRBJ1-1; unclear D gene. The V gene lost 7 bases and the J gene lost 2 bases, with 11 bases spanning the gap. Looked up from germline, CDR1 is LNHDA and CDR2 is SQIVND (reference sequence). The CDR3 consists of 13 residues. CDR3: CASNTQINTEAFF. In DNA, the CDR3 is TGTGCCAGTAACACCCAAATAAACACTGAAGCTTTCTTT.

The chain links TRBV14 to TRBJ2-1; TRBD2 agrees at 8 bases. The CDR3 totals 14 residues. Looked up from germline, CDR1 is SGHDN and CDR2 is FVKESK. V trimming: 4 bases; J trimming: 5 bases; junction bases outside the gene matches: 4. CDR3 amino acids: CASSPGLVDNEQFF. The CDR3 DNA is TGTGCCAGCAGCCCGGGACTAGTAGACAATGAGCAGTTCTTC. Supplemented by reference TRBV14 and TRBJ2-1, the full variable domain reads EAGVTQFPSHSVIEKGQTVTLRCDPISGHDNLYWYRRVMGKEIKFLLHFVKESKQDESGMPNNRFLAERTGGTYSTLKVQPAELEDSGVYFCASSPGLVDNEQFFGPGTRLTVL.

This clone came up once. The gene calls are TRBV7-8 and TRBJ1-3; tentative D call: TRBD1 (5 bases). The CDR3 runs 17 residues. Trimming pared 6 bases from V and 0 bases from J, leaving 18 bases between. Germline V gene sequence: CDR1 SGHVS, CDR2 FQNEAQ. Here the CDR3 DNA reads TGTGCCAGCAGTTCGGGGGAGTGGACGAGCTCTGGAAACACCATATATTTT. It specifies CASSSGEWTSSGNTIYF.

The V gene is TRBV7-2, the J gene TRBJ2-3, with a weak D call TRBD2 (5 bases). This CDR3 is built from 18 residues. Germline V gene lookup returns CDR1 SGHTA and CDR2 FQGNSA. The ends were cut back, 2 bases at V and 0 bases at J, with 18 bases in the middle. The CDR3 DNA is TGTGCCAGCAGCTTAAAGCCCCCTAGCCGAAGTAGCACAGATACGCAGTATTTT. It encodes CASSLKPPSRSSTDTQYF. The variable domain in full, with the rest retrieved from reference TRBV7-2 and TRBJ2-3, is GAGVSQSPSNKVTEKGKDVELRCDPISGHTALYWYRQSLGQGLEFLIYFQGNSAPDKSGLPSDRFSAERTGGSVSTLTIQRTQQEDSAVYLCASSLKPPSRSSTDTQYFGPGTRLTVL.

The chain uses TRBV18 and TRBJ2-7, with 14 positions matching TRBD2. CDR3 length equals 15 residues. Germline CDR1 KGHSH, CDR2 LQKENI. Trimming took 5 bases from V and 3 from J; bases not matched to a gene: 3. CDR3 protein: CASSSGTSGSYEQYF. Here the CDR3 DNA reads TGTGCCAGCTCATCCGGGACTAGCGGGAGCTACGAGCAGTACTTC.

The genes are TRBV27 and TRBJ2-2; D may be TRBD1 or TRBD2 (5 bases each). Germline CDR1 reads MNHEY; CDR2 reads SMNVEV (reference sequence). The CDR3 runs 14 residues. V gave up 5 bases and J gave up 5 bases, with 12 bases separating them. Here the CDR3 reads CASSPRGGTGELFF. The CDR3 nucleotides read TGTGCCAGCAGTCCGCGTGGGGGTACCGGGGAGCTGTTTTTT.

The V call is TRBV13, the J call TRBJ2-1; D not resolved. Germline loops: CDR1 PRHDT, CDR2 FYEKMQ (reference sequence). Between the trimmed V and J ends, which lost 1 base and 11 bases, there was a span of 9 bases. The CDR3 is 12 residues long. As DNA, the CDR3 is TGTGCCAGCAGCTTAGTTCCCGGCAAGCAGTTCTTC. This gives the protein CASSLVPGKQFF.

Comment on this clone: Different DNA sequences within this sample yield the same CDR3. This rearrangement joins TRBV10-3 to TRBJ1-1; D may be TRBD1 (6 bases). The CDR3 extends over 15 amino acids. V was shortened by 0 bases and J by 0 bases, with 8 bases between the two germline ends. Germline loops: CDR1 ENHRY, CDR2 SYGVKD. CDR3 in DNA: TGTGCCATCAGTGAGTCCACAGGGCTGAACACTGAAGCTTTCTTT. As protein: CAISESTGLNTEAFF.

The chain's CDR3 is CASRRTSDSSYEQYF. The CDR3 coding sequence is TGTGCCAGCCGAAGGACTAGCGATAGCTCCTACGAGCAGTACTTC. This chain links TRBV19 with TRBJ2-7; 9 nucleotides line up with TRBD2. Germline V gene lookup returns CDR1 LNHDA and CDR2 SQIVND (reference sequence). This CDR3 has 15 amino acids. The junction had 9 bases not matched to a gene; V was cut back by 9 bases and J by 0 bases.

The genes are TRBV27 and TRBJ2-7, with 8 bases identical to TRBD1. Germline-derived CDR1 and CDR2 are MNHEY and SMNVEV (reference sequence). J was trimmed by 2 bases and V by 2 bases; bases with no gene match: 5. The CDR3 sequence is 15 residues long. CDR3 DNA sequence: TGTGCCAGCAGTTTAAAAGGGACAGGCGCCTACGAGCAGTACTTC. Protein: CASSLKGTGAYEQYF.

V gene TRBV4-1 combines with J gene TRBJ2-3; D is ambiguous. The CDR3 has 15 residues. Germline V gives CDR1 MGHRA, CDR2 YSYEKL. Trimming took off 1 base at V and 3 bases at J, with 11 bases between the two ends. CDR3: CASSQVWGTTDTQYF. The CDR3, as DNA: TGCGCCAGCAGCCAAGTATGGGGTACGACAGATACGCAGTATTTT.

This chain joins TRBV30 and TRBJ2-3; D unclear. Per germline, CDR1 GTSNPN and CDR2 SVGIG (reference sequence). CDR3 length: 14 amino acids. Trimming left V 5 bases short and J 2 bases short, with 14 bases between. In DNA, the CDR3 is TGTGCCTGGGGTACCACGGACCTCACAGATACGCAGTATTTT. Translating it yields CAWGTTDLTDTQYF. Using reference TRBV30 and TRBJ2-3 for the parts outside the CDR3, the full variable domain is SQTIHQWPATLVQPVGSPLSLECTVEGTSNPNLYWYRQAAGRGLQLLFYSVGIGQISSEVPQNLSASRPQDRQFILSSKKLLLSDSGFYLCAWGTTDLTDTQYFGPGTRLTVL.

The chain recombines TRBV9 with TRBJ1-2; TRBD1 matches 7 bases. V was clipped by 3 bases and J by 4 bases; unmatched bases: 6. The CDR3 runs 14 residues. Germline V CDR1 and CDR2: SGDLS, YYNGEE. In DNA form, the CDR3 reads TGTGCCAGCAGCGCCCGGGACAGTCTCTATGGCTACACCTTC. It codes for CASSARDSLYGYTF.

The gene calls are TRBV28 and TRBJ1-4; D uncertain. Trimming removed 8 bases from V and 7 bases from J, with 20 bases in between. Germline V lookup: CDR1 MDHEN, CDR2 SYDVKM. This CDR3 region has 15 residues. The CDR3 DNA reads TGTGCCAGCCTCCGTTCGGCAGCCGCAACTGAAAAACTGTTTTTT. Its translation: CASLRSAAATEKLFF.

The chain recombines TRBV28 with TRBJ1-2; 9 positions agree with TRBD1. The J segment lost 5 bases and the V segment lost 6 bases, leaving 4 bases of the junction unmatched. Germline loops: CDR1 MDHEN, CDR2 SYDVKM. The CDR3 has 13 residues. This CDR3 reads CASSLGTGYGYTF. The CDR3 coding sequence is TGTGCCAGCAGCCTCGGGACAGGGTATGGCTACACCTTC.